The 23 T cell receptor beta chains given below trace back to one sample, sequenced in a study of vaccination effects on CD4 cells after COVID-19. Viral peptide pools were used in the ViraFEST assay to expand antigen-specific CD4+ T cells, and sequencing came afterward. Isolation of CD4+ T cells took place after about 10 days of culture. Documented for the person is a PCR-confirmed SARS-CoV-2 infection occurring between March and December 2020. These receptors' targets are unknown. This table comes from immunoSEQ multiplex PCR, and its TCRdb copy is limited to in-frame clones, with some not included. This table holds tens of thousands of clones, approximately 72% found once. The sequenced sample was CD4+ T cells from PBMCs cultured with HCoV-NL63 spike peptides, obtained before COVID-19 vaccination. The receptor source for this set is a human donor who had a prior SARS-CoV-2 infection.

Here the CDR3 DNA reads TGTGCCAGCACCCGGGACACTGGCTACGAGCAGTACTTC. Translated, it gives CASTRDTGYEQYF. This chain connects TRBV6-5 to TRBJ2-7; maybe TRBD1 (6 bases). Germline values: CDR1 MNHEY, CDR2 SVGAGI. The CDR3 covers 13 residues. Trimming took off 7 bases at V and 3 bases at J, with 13 bases between the two ends.

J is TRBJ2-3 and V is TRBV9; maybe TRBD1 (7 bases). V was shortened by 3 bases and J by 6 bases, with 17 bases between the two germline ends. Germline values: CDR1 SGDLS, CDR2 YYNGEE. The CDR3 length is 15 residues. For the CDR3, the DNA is TGTGCCAGCAGCGCCTCGCAGGGGGGATCGGATACGCAGTATTTT. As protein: CASSASQGGSDTQYF.

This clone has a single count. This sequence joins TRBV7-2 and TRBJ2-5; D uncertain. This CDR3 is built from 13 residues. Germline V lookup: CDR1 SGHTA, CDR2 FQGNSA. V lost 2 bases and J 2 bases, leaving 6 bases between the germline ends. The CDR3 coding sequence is TGTGCCAGCAGCTTACGTCCACAAGAGACCCAGTACTTC. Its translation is CASSLRPQETQYF. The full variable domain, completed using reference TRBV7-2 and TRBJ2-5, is GAGVSQSPSNKVTEKGKDVELRCDPISGHTALYWYRQSLGQGLEFLIYFQGNSAPDKSGLPSDRFSAERTGGSVSTLTIQRTQQEDSAVYLCASSLRPQETQYFGPGTRLLVL.

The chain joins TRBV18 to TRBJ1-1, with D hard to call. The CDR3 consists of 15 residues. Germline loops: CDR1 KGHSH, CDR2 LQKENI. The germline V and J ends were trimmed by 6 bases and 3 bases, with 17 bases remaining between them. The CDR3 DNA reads TGTGCCAGCTCTCCCCGGAGGGCGCGGGACACTGAAGCTTTCTTT. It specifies CASSPRRARDTEAFF.

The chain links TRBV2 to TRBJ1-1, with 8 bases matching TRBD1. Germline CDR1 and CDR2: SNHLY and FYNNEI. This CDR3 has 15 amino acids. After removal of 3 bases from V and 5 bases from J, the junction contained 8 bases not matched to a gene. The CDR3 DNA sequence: TGTGCCAGCAGTGACACCGGACAGGGAATAACTGAAGCTTTCTTT. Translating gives CASSDTGQGITEAFF.

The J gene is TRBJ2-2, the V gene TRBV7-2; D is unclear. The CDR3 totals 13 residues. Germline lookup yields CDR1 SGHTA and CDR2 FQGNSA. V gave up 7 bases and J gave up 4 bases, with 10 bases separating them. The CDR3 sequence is CASTTSPTGELFF. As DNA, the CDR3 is TGTGCCAGCACCACGAGTCCCACCGGGGAGCTGTTTTTT.

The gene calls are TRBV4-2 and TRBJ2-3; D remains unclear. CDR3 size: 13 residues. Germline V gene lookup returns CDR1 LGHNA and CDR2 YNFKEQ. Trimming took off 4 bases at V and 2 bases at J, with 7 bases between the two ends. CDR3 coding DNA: TGTGCCAGCAGCCCCACTCCCACAGATACGCAGTATTTT. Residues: CASSPTPTDTQYF.

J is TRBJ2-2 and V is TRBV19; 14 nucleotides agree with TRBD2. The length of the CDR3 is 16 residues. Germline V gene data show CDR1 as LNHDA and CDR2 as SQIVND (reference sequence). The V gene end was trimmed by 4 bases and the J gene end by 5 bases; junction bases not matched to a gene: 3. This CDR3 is CASSTGLAGATGELFF. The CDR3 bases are TGTGCCAGTAGTACGGGACTAGCGGGAGCAACCGGGGAGCTGTTTTTT.

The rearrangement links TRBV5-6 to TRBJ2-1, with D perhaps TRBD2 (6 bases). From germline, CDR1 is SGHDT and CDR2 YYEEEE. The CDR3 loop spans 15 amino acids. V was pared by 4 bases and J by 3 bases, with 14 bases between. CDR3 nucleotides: TGTGCCAGCAGCGATAGCGGAACTGGCTACAATGAGCAGTTCTTC. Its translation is CASSDSGTGYNEQFF.

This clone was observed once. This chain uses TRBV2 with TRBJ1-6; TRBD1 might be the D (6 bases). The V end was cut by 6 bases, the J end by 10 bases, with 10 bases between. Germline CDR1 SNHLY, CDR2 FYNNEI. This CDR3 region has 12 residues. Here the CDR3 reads CASRDSHSPLHF. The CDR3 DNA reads TGTGCCAGCAGGGACAGCCACTCACCCCTCCACTTT.

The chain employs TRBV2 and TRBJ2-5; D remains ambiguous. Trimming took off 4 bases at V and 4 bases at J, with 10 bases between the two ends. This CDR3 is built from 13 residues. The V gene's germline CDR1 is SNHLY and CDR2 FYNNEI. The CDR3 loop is CASSGLGIETQYF. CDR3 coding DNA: TGTGCCAGCAGTGGGCTAGGGATAGAGACCCAGTACTTC.

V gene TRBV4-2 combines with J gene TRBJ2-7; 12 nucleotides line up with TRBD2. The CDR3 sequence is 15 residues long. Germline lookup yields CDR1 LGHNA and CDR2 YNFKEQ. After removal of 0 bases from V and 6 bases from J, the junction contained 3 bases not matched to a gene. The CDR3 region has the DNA TGTGCCAGCAGCCAAGATTGGACTAGCGGGGTCGAGCAGTACTTC. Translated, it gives CASSQDWTSGVEQYF.

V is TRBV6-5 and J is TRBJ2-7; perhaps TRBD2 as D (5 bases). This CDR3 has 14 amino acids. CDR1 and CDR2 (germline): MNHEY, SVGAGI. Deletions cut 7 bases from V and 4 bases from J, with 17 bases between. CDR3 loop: CASTHRGKVYEQYF. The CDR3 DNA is TGTGCCAGCACCCACCGGGGTAAGGTGTACGAGCAGTACTTC.

Here the CDR3 DNA reads TGTGCTAGTGGTTTCTCGGGGGCATACAATGAGCAGTTCTTC. Its protein product is CASGFSGAYNEQFF. The chain employs TRBV12-5 and TRBJ2-1, with D possibly called TRBD1 or TRBD2 (6 bases each). The CDR3 consists of 14 residues. Germline values: CDR1 LGHNT, CDR2 FRNRAP. V lost 3 bases and J 4 bases, leaving 10 bases between the germline ends. The complete variable domain, with remaining parts taken from reference TRBV12-5 and TRBJ2-1, reads DARVTQTPRHKVTEMGQEVTMRCQPILGHNTVFWYRQTMMQGLELLAYFRNRAPLDDSGMPKDRFSAEMPDATLATLKIQPSEPRDSAVYFCASGFSGAYNEQFFGPGTRLTVL.

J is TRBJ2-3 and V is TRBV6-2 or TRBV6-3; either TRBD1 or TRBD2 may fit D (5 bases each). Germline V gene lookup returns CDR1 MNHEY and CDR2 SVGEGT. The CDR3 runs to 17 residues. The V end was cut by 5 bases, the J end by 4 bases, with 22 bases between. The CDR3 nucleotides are TGTGCCAGCAGTCCCGCAGGGAGTCTTCCGCCGCCAGATACGCAGTATTTT. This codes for CASSPAGSLPPPDTQYF.

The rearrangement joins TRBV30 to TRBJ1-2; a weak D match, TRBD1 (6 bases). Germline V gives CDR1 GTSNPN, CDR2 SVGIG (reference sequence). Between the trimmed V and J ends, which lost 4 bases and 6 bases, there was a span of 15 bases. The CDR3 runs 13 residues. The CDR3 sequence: CAWTKGTRHGYTF. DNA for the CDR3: TGTGCCTGGACCAAGGGGACACGCCATGGCTACACCTTC.

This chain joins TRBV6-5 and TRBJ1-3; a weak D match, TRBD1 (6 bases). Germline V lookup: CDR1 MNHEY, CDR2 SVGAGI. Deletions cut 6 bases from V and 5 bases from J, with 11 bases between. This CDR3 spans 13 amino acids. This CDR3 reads CASSGQFRNTIYF. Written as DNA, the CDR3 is TGTGCCAGCAGCGGACAGTTCAGAAACACCATATATTTT.

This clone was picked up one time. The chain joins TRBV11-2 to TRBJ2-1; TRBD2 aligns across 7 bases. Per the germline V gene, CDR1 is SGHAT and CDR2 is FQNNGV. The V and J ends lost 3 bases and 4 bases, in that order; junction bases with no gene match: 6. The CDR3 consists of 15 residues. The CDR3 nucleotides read TGTGCCAGCAGCTTTGGCGGGGGAGAGTACAATGAGCAGTTCTTC. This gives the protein CASSFGGGEYNEQFF.

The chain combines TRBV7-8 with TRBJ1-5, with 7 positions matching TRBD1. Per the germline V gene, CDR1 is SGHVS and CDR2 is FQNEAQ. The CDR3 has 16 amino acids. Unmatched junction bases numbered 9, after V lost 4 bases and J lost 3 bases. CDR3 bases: TGTGCCAGCAGCTCGGCGGGGACAGTTTACAATCAGCCCCAGCATTTT. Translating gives CASSSAGTVYNQPQHF.

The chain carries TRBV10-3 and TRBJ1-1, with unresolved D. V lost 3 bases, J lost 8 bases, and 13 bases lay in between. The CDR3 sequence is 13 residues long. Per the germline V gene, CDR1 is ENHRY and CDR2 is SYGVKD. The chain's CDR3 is CAISEIKRGEAFF. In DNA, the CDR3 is TGTGCCATCAGTGAAATTAAGCGAGGGGAAGCTTTCTTT.

The CDR3 loop reads CATFRGAAEAFF. The CDR3 coding sequence is TGTGCCACCTTCCGGGGGGCGGCTGAAGCTTTCTTT. The chain couples TRBV12-3 or TRBV12-4 to TRBJ1-1; tentatively, D is TRBD1 (6 bases). This CDR3 contains 12 residues. The germline V and J ends were trimmed by 10 bases and 6 bases, with 15 bases remaining between them.

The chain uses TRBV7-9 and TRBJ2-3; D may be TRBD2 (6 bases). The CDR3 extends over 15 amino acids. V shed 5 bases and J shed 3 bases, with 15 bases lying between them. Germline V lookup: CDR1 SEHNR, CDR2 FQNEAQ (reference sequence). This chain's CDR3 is CASSPRLGSTDTQYF. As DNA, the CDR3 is TGTGCCAGCAGCCCCCGACTAGGTAGTACAGATACGCAGTATTTT.

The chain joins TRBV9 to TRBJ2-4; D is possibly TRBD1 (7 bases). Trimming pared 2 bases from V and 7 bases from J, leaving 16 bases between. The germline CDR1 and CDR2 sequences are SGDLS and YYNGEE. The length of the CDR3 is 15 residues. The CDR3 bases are TGTGCCAGCAGCGTTGGAGGGGGCGAGGGGAACATTCAGTACTTC. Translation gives CASSVGGGEGNIQYF.